Described below is a single T cell receptor (beta chain) sequence and its context. What it binds is not known. The data originate from a study of beta chain features in type 1 diabetes. Whole-study findings and limits: Comparison showed that naive, central memory and Treg TCRB repertoires appeared more similar among patients than among healthy donors. HLA influence on TCRB rearrangement stayed unresolved here. The study found fewer insertions and more deletions at VDJ junctions in type 1 diabetes patients.

Investigators reverse transcribed all isolated RNA, so they sequenced expressed TCRB transcripts. Sequenced naive, central memory and regulatory T cell samples produced an average of about 3.9 million reads. Using immunoSEQ multiplex PCR, the repertoire was profiled, and TCRdb retains in-frame clones only, with some absent. This table holds hundreds of thousands of clones, around 16% found once. The germline V gene has CDR1 SGHDT and CDR2 YYEEEE. The CDR3 is 16 residues long. Trimming pared 1 base from V and 8 bases from J, leaving 19 bases between. The clonotype comes from a young man in good health. The sample consisted of naive CD4+ T cells from blood. The V and J genes are TRBV5-6 and TRBJ2-1, with D unclear. The CDR3 loop is CASSLYTLSVVDEQFF. In DNA, the CDR3 is TGTGCCAGCAGCTTGTACACCCTCTCGGTCGTGGATGAGCAGTTCTTC.